These 6 T cell receptor beta chains were sequenced from one sample in a study of long-term antiretroviral therapy in people with HIV. Investigators performed immunoSEQ version v3.0 at survey level. Clones were read by immunoSEQ multiplex PCR, and TCRdb kept only the in-frame ones, dropping some. The repertoire includes 20,000 to 30,000 clones, 80% to 90% of them detected once, and about 9% sits in the top ten. The sample was unsorted PBMCs, taken 1.8 years before starting antiretroviral therapy. The source is a man in his fifties with HIV.

This sequence joins TRBV7-8 and TRBJ2-5, with D hard to call. V lost 0 bases to trimming and J lost 0 bases, with 8 bases between them. Germline V gene data show CDR1 as SGHVS and CDR2 as FQNEAQ. The CDR3 is 15 residues long. The CDR3 sequence is CASSLAEVYQETQYF. CDR3 coding DNA: TGTGCCAGCAGCTTAGCTGAGGTGTACCAAGAGACCCAGTACTTC. Full variable domain (missing parts from reference TRBV7-8 and TRBJ2-5): GAGVSQSPRYKVAKRGQDVALRCDPISGHVSLFWYQQALGQGPEFLTYFQNEAQLDKSGLPSDRFFAERPEGSVSTLKIQRTQQEDSAVYLCASSLAEVYQETQYFGPGTRLLVL.

The chain uses TRBV10-3 and TRBJ2-2; TRBD2 aligns across 8 bases. J gave up 3 bases and V 8 bases, and 8 bases lay outside the gene matches. The CDR3 runs 15 residues. The V gene's germline CDR1 is ENHRY and CDR2 SYGVKD. CDR3 amino acids: CAIRPQAGDTGELFF. The CDR3 DNA reads TGTGCCATCCGCCCGCAAGCGGGAGACACCGGGGAGCTGTTTTTT.

The J gene is TRBJ2-3, the V gene TRBV4-1; D not resolved. Germline V gene sequence: CDR1 MGHRA, CDR2 YSYEKL. The CDR3 is made up of 15 amino acids. Trimming removed 0 bases at V and 2 bases at J, with 9 bases between. The CDR3 nucleotides read TGCGCCAGCAGCCAAGATCAGCGCTCCACAGATACGCAGTATTTT. It yields the protein CASSQDQRSTDTQYF.

The V gene is TRBV6-5, the J gene TRBJ2-7; possibly TRBD1 for D (5 bases). Trimming took off 0 bases at V and 0 bases at J, with 12 bases between the two ends. The length of the CDR3 is 16 residues. The germline gives CDR1 MNHEY, CDR2 SVGAGI. The CDR3 nucleotides read TGTGCCAGCAGTTACTCGGCAGGGAAAAACTCCTACGAGCAGTACTTC. It codes for CASSYSAGKNSYEQYF.

This chain connects TRBV10-3 to TRBJ2-3; TRBD2 agrees at 10 bases. V gave up 0 bases and J gave up 2 bases; unmatched junction bases: 2. The germline CDR1 and CDR2 sequences are ENHRY and SYGVKD. The CDR3 extends over 16 amino acids. CDR3 amino acids: CAISESLAGDTDTQYF. As DNA, the CDR3 is TGTGCCATCAGTGAGTCTCTAGCGGGGGACACAGATACGCAGTATTTT.

The chain has TRBV13 and TRBJ1-4; D possibly corresponds to TRBD1 (5 bases). This CDR3 is built from 15 residues. The V end was cut by 3 bases, the J end by 3 bases, with 11 bases between. Germline CDR1 is PRHDT and CDR2 is FYEKMQ (reference sequence). The CDR3 nucleotides are TGTGCCAGCAGCTTCCGGGACCGCCCTAATGAAAAACTGTTTTTT. Amino acid sequence: CASSFRDRPNEKLFF.